This T cell receptor (beta chain) was obtained from a study of shared clonotypes between healthy human individuals. General study findings and limits: Memory subsets generally showed lower estimated richness than naive subsets.

Note on this clone: What it binds is unknown.

V trimming: 2 bases; J trimming: 2 bases; junction bases outside the gene matches: 5. This CDR3 is 15 amino acids long. Germline values: CDR1 SGHDT, CDR2 YYEEEE. The study drew its donors from healthy HIV-negative adults without recent acute infections or vaccinations. Only in-frame clones appear in the TCRdb table, and some are missing; sequencing was by immunoSEQ multiplex PCR. The data hold over a million clones, with approximately 97% observed a single time. Sequenced sample: naive CD4+ T cells sorted from blood. Subset specified: CD45RA+ positively selected. The rearrangement uses TRBV5-6 and TRBJ2-7; TRBD2 matches at 9 bases. The TCR comes from a man in his thirties or forties in good health. CDR3 sequence: CASSFLAGKAYEQYF. CDR3 DNA: TGTGCCAGCAGCTTCCTAGCGGGAAAGGCCTACGAGCAGTACTTC.